These 9 T cell receptor beta chains share one sample of origin, sequenced in a study of cytomegalovirus exposure and HLA in healthy donors (dated by TCRdb to about 2017). The method was the immunoSEQ multiplex PCR assay. A mixture of 60 forward primers for TCR Vbeta segments and 13 reverse primers for TCR Jbeta segments was used in the multiplex PCR. TCRdb provides this immuneACCESS table in a form limited to in-frame rearrangements. Some clones are lacking; in checked studies, under half of them reflect an unresolved V gene, and why the rest are absent is not known. The sample contains 97,000 or so clones, under 70% of them found a single time. 2% to 2.5% of the sample comes from the top ten. The sequenced material came from PBMCs. The receptor source for this set is a man aged 50 to 59 in good health and CMV-seronegative.

The chain carries TRBV5-1 and TRBJ2-4; 14 bases line up with TRBD2. The junction had 8 bases not matched to a gene; V was cut back by 0 bases and J by 3 bases. This CDR3 is built from 19 residues. Germline loops: CDR1 SGHRS, CDR2 YFSETQ. The CDR3 reads CASSLAPGLAGANKNIQYF. As DNA, the CDR3 is TGCGCCAGCAGCTTGGCCCCGGGACTAGCGGGAGCCAACAAAAACATTCAGTACTTC.

This clone showed up just a few times. The chain employs TRBV29-1 and TRBJ2-5; D remains unclear. This CDR3 contains 12 residues. CDR1 and CDR2 (germline): SQVTM, ANQGSEA. V was trimmed by 4 bases and J by 1 base, leaving 7 bases between them. CDR3 bases: TGCAGCGTTGTATTCCTCCAAGAGACCCAGTACTTC. It is translated as CSVVFLQETQYF.

This chain joins TRBV29-1 and TRBJ2-1; D might be TRBD1 (6 bases). V lost 3 bases and J 7 bases, leaving 13 bases between the germline ends. Germline-derived CDR1 and CDR2 are SQVTM and ANQGSEA. This CDR3 has 13 amino acids. CDR3 sequence reads: CSVDRGWRNEQFF. The CDR3 nucleotides are TGCAGCGTTGACAGGGGATGGCGGAATGAGCAGTTCTTC.

In its sample, this clone was seen once. This chain connects TRBV28 to TRBJ2-7; 9 bases line up with TRBD2. The germline CDR1 and CDR2 sequences are MDHEN and SYDVKM. The J segment lost 0 bases and the V segment lost 7 bases, leaving 4 bases of the junction unmatched. This CDR3 is built from 14 residues. This CDR3 reads CASTPSGVSYEQYF. The CDR3 coding sequence is TGTGCCAGCACTCCTAGCGGGGTCTCCTACGAGCAGTACTTC.

The CDR3 here is CASSQGQGLWGAFF. DNA for the CDR3: TGTGCCAGCTCACAGGGACAGGGGTTATGGGGAGCTTTCTTT. This chain connects TRBV18 to TRBJ1-1; 10 bases match TRBD1. The CDR3 covers 14 residues. The germline gives CDR1 KGHSH, CDR2 LQKENI. V trimming: 4 bases; J trimming: 10 bases; junction bases outside the gene matches: 9.

CDR3 sequence (DNA): TGCGCCAGCAGTCAGCGACAACTCCCAAATCAGCCCCAGCATTTT. It codes for CASSQRQLPNQPQHF. The chain is built from TRBV23-1 and TRBJ1-5, with D unresolved. TRBV23-1 is assigned to the ORF class and has an uncertain function. The CDR3 extends over 15 amino acids. V lost 3 bases to trimming and J lost 4 bases, with 13 bases between them.

J is TRBJ2-1 and V is TRBV9, with 7 positions matching TRBD1. The ends lost 3 bases at V and 0 bases at J; junction bases unmatched: 6. Germline CDR1 is SGDLS and CDR2 is YYNGEE. The CDR3 has 16 amino acids. The chain's CDR3 is CASSGNTGASYNEQFF. In DNA form, the CDR3 reads TGTGCCAGCAGCGGAAACACAGGGGCCTCCTACAATGAGCAGTTCTTC.

The rearrangement uses TRBV6-5 and TRBJ1-5; no reliable D call. Germline V CDR1 and CDR2: MNHEY, SVGAGI. The V end was cut by 4 bases, the J end by 4 bases, with 8 bases between. CDR3 size: 13 residues. The CDR3 protein is CASSSRENQPQHF. CDR3 sequence (DNA): TGTGCCAGCAGTTCTAGAGAGAATCAGCCCCAGCATTTT.

This sequence joins TRBV28 and TRBJ1-2; D is perhaps TRBD1 (6 bases). CDR3 size: 17 residues. Germline loops: CDR1 MDHEN, CDR2 SYDVKM. V was cut by 3 bases and J by 4 bases, with 21 bases left in between. The CDR3 bases are TGTGCCAGCAGTTTCGGTCGGGCGGGGGGCAGCGGCTATGGCTACACCTTC. Amino acids: CASSFGRAGGSGYGYTF.